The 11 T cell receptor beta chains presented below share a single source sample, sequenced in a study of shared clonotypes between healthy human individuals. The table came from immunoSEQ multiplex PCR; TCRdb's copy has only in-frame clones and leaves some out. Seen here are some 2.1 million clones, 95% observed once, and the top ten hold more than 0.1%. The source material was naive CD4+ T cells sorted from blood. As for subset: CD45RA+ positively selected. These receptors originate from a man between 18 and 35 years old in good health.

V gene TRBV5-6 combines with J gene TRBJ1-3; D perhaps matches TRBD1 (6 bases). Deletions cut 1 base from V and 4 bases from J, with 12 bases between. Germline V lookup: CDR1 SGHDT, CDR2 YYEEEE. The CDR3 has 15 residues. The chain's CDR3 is CASSLRGNLGNTIYF. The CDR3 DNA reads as TGTGCCAGCAGCTTGAGGGGGAATCTAGGAAACACCATATATTTT.

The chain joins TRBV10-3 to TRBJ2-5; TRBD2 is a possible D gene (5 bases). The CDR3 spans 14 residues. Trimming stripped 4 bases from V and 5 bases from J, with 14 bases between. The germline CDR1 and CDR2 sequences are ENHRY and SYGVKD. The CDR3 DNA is TGTGCCATCAGTGGTTGGGGAGCCGGGGAGACCCAGTACTTC. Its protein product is CAISGWGAGETQYF.

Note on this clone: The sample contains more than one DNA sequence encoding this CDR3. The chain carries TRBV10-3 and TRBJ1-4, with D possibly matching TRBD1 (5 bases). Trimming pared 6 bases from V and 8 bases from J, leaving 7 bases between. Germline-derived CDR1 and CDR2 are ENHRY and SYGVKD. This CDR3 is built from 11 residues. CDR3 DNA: TGTGCCATCAGCGGGGGGGAAAAACTGTTTTTT. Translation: CAISGGEKLFF.

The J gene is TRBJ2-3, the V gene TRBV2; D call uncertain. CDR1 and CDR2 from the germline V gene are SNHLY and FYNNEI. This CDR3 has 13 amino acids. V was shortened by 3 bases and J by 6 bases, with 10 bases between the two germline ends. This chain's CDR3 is CASSDERFDTQYF. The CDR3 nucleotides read TGTGCCAGCAGTGACGAAAGGTTTGATACGCAGTATTTT.

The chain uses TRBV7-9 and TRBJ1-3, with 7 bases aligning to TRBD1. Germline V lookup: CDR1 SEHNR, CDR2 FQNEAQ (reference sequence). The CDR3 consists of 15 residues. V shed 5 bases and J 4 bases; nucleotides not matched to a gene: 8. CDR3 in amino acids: CASSPQGSVGNTIYF. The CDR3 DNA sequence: TGTGCCAGCAGCCCACAGGGGTCGGTCGGAAACACCATATATTTT. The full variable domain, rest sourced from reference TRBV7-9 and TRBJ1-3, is DTGVSQNPRHKITKRGQNVTFRCDPISEHNRLYWYRQTLGQGPEFLTYFQNEAQLEKSRLLSDRFSAERPKGSFSTLEIQRTEQGDSAMYLCASSPQGSVGNTIYFGEGSWLTVV.

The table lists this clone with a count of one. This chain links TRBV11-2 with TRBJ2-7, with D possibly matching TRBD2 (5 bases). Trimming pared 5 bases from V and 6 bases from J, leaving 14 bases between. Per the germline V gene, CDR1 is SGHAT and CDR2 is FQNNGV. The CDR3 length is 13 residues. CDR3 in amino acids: CASSALTMVEQYF. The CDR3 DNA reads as TGTGCCAGCAGCGCTTTGACTATGGTCGAGCAGTACTTC.

The CDR3 spells CAWSRGRPGANVLTF. CDR3 in DNA: TGTGCCTGGAGTAGAGGACGCCCTGGGGCCAACGTCCTGACTTTC. This rearrangement joins TRBV30 to TRBJ2-6; D not certain. This CDR3 has 15 amino acids. The germline V and J ends were trimmed by 2 bases and 2 bases, with 10 bases remaining between them. Germline CDR1 reads GTSNPN; CDR2 reads SVGIG (reference sequence).

Here the CDR3 reads CASSSGIKETQYF. The DNA for the CDR3 is TGTGCCAGCAGCTCCGGGATTAAAGAGACCCAGTACTTC. The chain carries TRBV5-6 and TRBJ2-5, with D possibly matching TRBD2 (5 bases). The CDR3 is 13 amino acids. Germline loops: CDR1 SGHDT, CDR2 YYEEEE. The V end lost 3 bases, the J end lost 3 bases, and 9 bases lay between the germline ends.

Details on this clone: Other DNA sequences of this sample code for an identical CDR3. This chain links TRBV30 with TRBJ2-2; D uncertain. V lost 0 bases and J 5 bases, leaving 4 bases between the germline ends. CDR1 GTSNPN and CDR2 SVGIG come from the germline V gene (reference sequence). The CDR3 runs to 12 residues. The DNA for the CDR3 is TGTGCCTGGAGTGTAGTTACCGGGGAGCTGTTTTTT. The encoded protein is CAWSVVTGELFF.

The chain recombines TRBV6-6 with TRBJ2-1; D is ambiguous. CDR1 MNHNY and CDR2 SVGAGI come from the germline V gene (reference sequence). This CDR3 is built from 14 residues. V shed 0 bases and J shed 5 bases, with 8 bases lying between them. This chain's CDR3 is CASSYSLANNEQFF. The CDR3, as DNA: TGTGCCAGCAGTTACTCTTTAGCTAACAATGAGCAGTTCTTC.

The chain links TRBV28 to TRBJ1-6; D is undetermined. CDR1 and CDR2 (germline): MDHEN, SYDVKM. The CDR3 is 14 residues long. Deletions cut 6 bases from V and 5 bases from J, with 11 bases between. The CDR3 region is CASRGDFHNSPLHF. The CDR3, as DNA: TGTGCCAGCAGGGGCGATTTCCATAATTCACCCCTCCACTTT. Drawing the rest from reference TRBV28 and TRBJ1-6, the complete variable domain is DVKVTQSSRYLVKRTGEKVFLECVQDMDHENMFWYRQDPGLGLRLIYFSYDVKMKEKGDIPEGYSVSREKKERFSLILESASTNQTSMYLCASRGDFHNSPLHFGNGTRLTVT.